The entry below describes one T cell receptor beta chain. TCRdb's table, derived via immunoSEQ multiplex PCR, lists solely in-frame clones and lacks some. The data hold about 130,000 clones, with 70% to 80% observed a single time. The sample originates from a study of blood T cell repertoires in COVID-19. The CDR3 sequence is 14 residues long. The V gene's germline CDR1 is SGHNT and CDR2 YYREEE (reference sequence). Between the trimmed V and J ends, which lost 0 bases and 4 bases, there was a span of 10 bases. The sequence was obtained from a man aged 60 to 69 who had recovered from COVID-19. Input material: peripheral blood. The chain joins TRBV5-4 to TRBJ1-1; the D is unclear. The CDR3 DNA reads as TGTGCCAGCAGCTTGGTAACAGAGGGCACTGAAGCTTTCTTT. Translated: CASSLVTEGTEAFF.